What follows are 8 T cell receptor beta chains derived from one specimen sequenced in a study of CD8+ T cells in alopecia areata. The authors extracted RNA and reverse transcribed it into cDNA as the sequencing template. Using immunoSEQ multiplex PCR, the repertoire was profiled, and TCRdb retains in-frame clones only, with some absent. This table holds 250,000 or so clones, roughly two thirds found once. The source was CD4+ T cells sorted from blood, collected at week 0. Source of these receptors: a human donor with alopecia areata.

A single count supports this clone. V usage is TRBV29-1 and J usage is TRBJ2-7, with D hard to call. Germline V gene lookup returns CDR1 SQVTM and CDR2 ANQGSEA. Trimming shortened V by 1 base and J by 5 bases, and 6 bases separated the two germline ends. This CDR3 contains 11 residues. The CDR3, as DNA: TGCAGCGTTGAAGGGTCCCACGAGCAGTACTTC. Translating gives CSVEGSHEQYF.

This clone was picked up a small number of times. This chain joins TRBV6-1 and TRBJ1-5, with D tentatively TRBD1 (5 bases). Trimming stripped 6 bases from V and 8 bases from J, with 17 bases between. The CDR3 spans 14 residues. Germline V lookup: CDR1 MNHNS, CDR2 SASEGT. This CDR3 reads CASRVQDEREPQHF. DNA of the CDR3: TGTGCCAGCAGGGTACAGGACGAGAGGGAGCCCCAGCATTTT.

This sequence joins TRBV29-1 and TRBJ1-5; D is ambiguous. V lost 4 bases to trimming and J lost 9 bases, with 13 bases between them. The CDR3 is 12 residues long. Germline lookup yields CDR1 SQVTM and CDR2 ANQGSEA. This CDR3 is CSVGSVAGPQHF. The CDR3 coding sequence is TGCAGCGTTGGCTCTGTGGCTGGGCCCCAGCATTTT.

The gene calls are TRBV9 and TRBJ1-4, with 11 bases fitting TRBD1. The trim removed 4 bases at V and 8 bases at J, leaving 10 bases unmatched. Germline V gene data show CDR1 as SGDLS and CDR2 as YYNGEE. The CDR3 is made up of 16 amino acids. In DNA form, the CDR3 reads TGTGCCAGCAGCCCCCCCGGACAGGGGGCTCGAGAAAAACTGTTTTTT. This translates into CASSPPGQGAREKLFF.

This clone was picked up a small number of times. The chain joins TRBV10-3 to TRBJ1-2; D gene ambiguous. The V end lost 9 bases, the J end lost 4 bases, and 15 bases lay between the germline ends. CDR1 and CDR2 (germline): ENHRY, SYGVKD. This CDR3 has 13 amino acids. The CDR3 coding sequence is TGTGCCATAGGTACAGAATGGAGCTATGGCTACACCTTC. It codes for CAIGTEWSYGYTF.

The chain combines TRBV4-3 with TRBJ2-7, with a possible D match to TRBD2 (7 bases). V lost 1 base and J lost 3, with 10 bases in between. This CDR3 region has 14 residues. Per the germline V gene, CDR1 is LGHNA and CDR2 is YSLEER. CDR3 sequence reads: CASSQAGGDYEQYF. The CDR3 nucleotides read TGCGCCAGCAGCCAAGCGGGGGGCGACTACGAGCAGTACTTC.

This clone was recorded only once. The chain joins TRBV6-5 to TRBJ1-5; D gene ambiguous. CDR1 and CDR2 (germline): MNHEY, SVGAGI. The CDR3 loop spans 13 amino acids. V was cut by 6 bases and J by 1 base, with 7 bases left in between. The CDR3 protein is CASSPTSNQPQHF. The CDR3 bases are TGTGCCAGCAGCCCAACGAGCAATCAGCCCCAGCATTTT.

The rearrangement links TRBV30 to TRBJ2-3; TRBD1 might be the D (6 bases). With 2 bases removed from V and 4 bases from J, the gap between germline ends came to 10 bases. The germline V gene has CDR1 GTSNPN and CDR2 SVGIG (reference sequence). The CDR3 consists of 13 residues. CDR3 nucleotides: TGTGCCTGGAGTAGGGGGAGAGCAGATACGCAGTATTTT. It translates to CAWSRGRADTQYF.